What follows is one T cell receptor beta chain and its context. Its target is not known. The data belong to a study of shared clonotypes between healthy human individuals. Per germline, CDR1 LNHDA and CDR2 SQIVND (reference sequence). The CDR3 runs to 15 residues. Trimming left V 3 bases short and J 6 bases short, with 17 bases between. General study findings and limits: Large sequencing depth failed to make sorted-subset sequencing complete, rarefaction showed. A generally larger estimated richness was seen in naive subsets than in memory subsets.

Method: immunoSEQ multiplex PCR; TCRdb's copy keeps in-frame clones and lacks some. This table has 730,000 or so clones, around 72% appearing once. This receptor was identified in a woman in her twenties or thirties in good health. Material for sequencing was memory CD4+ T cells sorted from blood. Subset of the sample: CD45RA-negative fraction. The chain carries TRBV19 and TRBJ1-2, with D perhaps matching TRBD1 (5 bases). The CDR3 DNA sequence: TGTGCCAGTAGTATGAAGGGGAAGCGGGGTAATGGCTACACCTTC. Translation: CASSMKGKRGNGYTF.